The entry below gives a single TCR beta chain sequence along with its context. TCRdb reprocessed the 5' RACE reads with MiXCR, giving one entry per CDR3 protein. The sample shows 20,000 to 25,000 distinct CDR3 sequences, approximately 5.1% of them seen only once. V gave up 2 bases and J gave up 5 bases; unmatched junction bases: 2. This CDR3 has 13 amino acids. Germline CDR1 reads MNHEY; CDR2 reads SMNVEV (reference sequence). The data were taken from a study of early T cells in non-severe SARS-CoV-2 infection. Study details: Bulk RNA isolated from unsorted whole blood underwent sequencing; chains were not paired.

The chain recombines TRBV27 with TRBJ2-7; 8 bases align to TRBD1. The TCR comes from an adult who was a healthcare worker with PCR-confirmed SARS-CoV-2 infection or an uninfected control (not recorded which). Sequenced material: whole blood. The CDR3 loop is CASSLQGADEQYF. The CDR3 region has the DNA TGTGCCAGCAGTTTACAGGGGGCGGACGAGCAGTACTTC.